This T cell receptor (beta chain) was documented in a study of regulatory T cells in long-lasting Graves disease. Study outcomes and limitations: The study found persistent patients shared more public clonotypes (roughly 2,600) than new patients (approximately 870).

This clonotype was picked up many times. Its antigen is currently unknown. Building of the TCR beta libraries involved iRepertoire HTBI primers and Arm-PCR of CDR3 regions. TCRdb redid the calling of the multiplex PCR reads with MiXCR, one entry per CDR3 protein. This table has a few hundred thousand distinct CDR3 sequences, roughly 12% appearing once. Documented time point: newly diagnosed GD, antithyroid drugs for less than 3 months. Extracted PBMC RNA gave rise to the TCR library. Staff took about 9.8 milliliters of peripheral blood and put it into EDTA tubes. The CDR3 totals 15 residues. CDR1 and CDR2 from the germline V gene are SEHNR and FQNEAQ (reference sequence). V dropped 4 bases and J dropped 5; count of bases not matched to a gene: 6. These data were also filed under a second study, of T cells in Graves' hyperthyroidism and ophthalmopathy.

The J gene is TRBJ2-1, the V gene TRBV7-9; TRBD1 matches at 9 bases. Sequences were derived from peripheral blood mononuclear cells (PBMCs), sampled at new diagnosis, from a patient treated with antithyroid drugs. The receptor's source is a woman aged 18 to 35 with Graves disease. The CDR3 nucleotides read TGTGCCAGCAGCTCGGGGACAGGGAGGAACAATGAGCAGTTCTTC. This codes for CASSSGTGRNNEQFF.